This TCR beta chain stems from a study of cytomegalovirus exposure and HLA in healthy donors. Sequenced by immunoSEQ multiplex PCR; TCRdb stores in-frame clones only, minus some. This table holds about 110,000 clones, approximately 88% found once. The V gene end was trimmed by 7 bases and the J gene end by 0 bases; junction bases not matched to a gene: 6. CDR1 is SEHNR and CDR2 is FQNEAQ in the germline V gene (reference sequence). The length of the CDR3 is 15 residues. The chain has TRBV7-9 and TRBJ2-3; 8 bases are shared with TRBD2. Sequencing input: PBMCs. This clonotype was sampled from a woman in her 30s in good health and CMV-seropositive. This CDR3 reads CASNHIAGSTDTQYF. CDR3 nucleotide sequence: TGTGCCAGCAACCATATAGCGGGAAGCACAGATACGCAGTATTTT. The variable domain in full, with the rest retrieved from reference TRBV7-9 and TRBJ2-3, is DTGVSQNPRHKITKRGQNVTFRCDPISEHNRLYWYRQTLGQGPEFLTYFQNEAQLEKSRLLSDRFSAERPKGSFSTLEIQRTEQGDSAMYLCASNHIAGSTDTQYFGPGTRLTVL.